The 14 T cell receptor beta chains below were found in one sample sequenced in a study of blood T cell repertoires in COVID-19. Assay: immunoSEQ multiplex PCR; the TCRdb copy retains only in-frame clones and omits some. The sample holds some 150,000 clones, about 85% seen once. Sequencing was done on a sample of peripheral blood. The receptor source for this set is a human donor with acute or convalescent COVID-19. The donor label of this sample is uncertain.

The chain is built from TRBV5-1 and TRBJ1-5; 7 bases align to TRBD1. The CDR3 spans 14 residues. V dropped 4 bases and J dropped 7; count of bases not matched to a gene: 8. CDR1 is SGHRS and CDR2 is YFSETQ in the germline V gene. CDR3 sequence (DNA): TGCGCCAGCAGCCCCCGGGACAGATCACAGCCCCAGCATTTT. Translation: CASSPRDRSQPQHF.

The chain links TRBV7-2 to TRBJ1-5; 9 positions agree with TRBD1. Germline V lookup: CDR1 SGHTA, CDR2 FQGNSA. The CDR3 extends over 15 amino acids. Trimming removed 7 bases from V and 2 bases from J; junction bases left unmatched: 6. CDR3 region: CASNLGQGRNQPQHF. The CDR3 DNA follows: TGTGCCAGCAACCTGGGACAGGGACGCAATCAGCCCCAGCATTTT. Full variable domain (remainder filled in from reference TRBV7-2 and TRBJ1-5): GAGVSQSPSNKVTEKGKDVELRCDPISGHTALYWYRQSLGQGLEFLIYFQGNSAPDKSGLPSDRFSAERTGGSVSTLTIQRTQQEDSAVYLCASNLGQGRNQPQHFGDGTRLSIL.

V is TRBV7-3 and J is TRBJ1-1; D uncertain. The germline CDR1 and CDR2 sequences are SGHTA and FQGTGA. This CDR3 has 13 residues. Trimming removed 5 bases from V and 2 bases from J, with 9 bases in between. The CDR3 coding sequence is TGTGCCAGCAGCCCGGACTATAACACTGAAGCTTTCTTT. Protein sequence: CASSPDYNTEAFF.

The genes are TRBV18 and TRBJ1-2; D is possibly TRBD1 (6 bases). The CDR3 loop spans 15 amino acids. The V and J ends lost 3 bases and 6 bases respectively, with 17 bases between them. From germline, CDR1 is KGHSH and CDR2 LQKENI. The CDR3 DNA sequence: TGTGCCAGCTCACCCATCGGGGGGCGCGACAATGGCTACACCTTC. It codes for CASSPIGGRDNGYTF. Full variable domain (remainder filled in from reference TRBV18 and TRBJ1-2): NAGVMQNPRHLVRRRGQEARLRCSPMKGHSHVYWYRQLPEEGLKFMVYLQKENIIDESGMPKERFSAEFPKEGPSILRIQQVVRGDSAAYFCASSPIGGRDNGYTFGSGTRLTVV.

The chain combines TRBV5-1 with TRBJ1-3; 7 bases are shared with TRBD1. CDR3 length: 17 amino acids. V shed 1 base and J 3 bases; nucleotides not matched to a gene: 10. Germline V gives CDR1 SGHRS, CDR2 YFSETQ. The CDR3 reads CASSLTGQAESGNTIYF. The CDR3 coding sequence is TGCGCCAGCAGCTTGACAGGACAGGCCGAAAGTGGAAACACCATATATTTT.

There are a few counts of this clone. The rearrangement joins TRBV2 to TRBJ2-3; D gene unclear. CDR1 is SNHLY and CDR2 is FYNNEI in the germline V gene. V lost 7 bases and J 2 bases, leaving 10 bases between the germline ends. The CDR3 covers 13 residues. The DNA of the CDR3 is TGTGCCAGCAACTGGCGGATCACAGATACGCAGTATTTT. As protein: CASNWRITDTQYF.

The chain links TRBV24-1 to TRBJ2-1, with 7 nucleotides matching TRBD1. The CDR3 spans 15 residues. J was trimmed by 2 bases and V by 4 bases; bases with no gene match: 4. Germline values: CDR1 KGHDR, CDR2 SFDVKD. CDR3 coding DNA: TGTGCCACCAGTGACGAGACAGGGACCTACAATGAGCAGTTCTTC. It encodes CATSDETGTYNEQFF.

This sequence joins TRBV4-3 and TRBJ2-1, with 7 bases that match TRBD2. The junction had 10 bases not matched to a gene; V was cut back by 0 bases and J by 8 bases. CDR3 length: 16 residues. Germline loops: CDR1 LGHNA, CDR2 YSLEER. CDR3 loop: CASSQDLSREWHEQFF. In nucleotides, the CDR3 is TGCGCCAGCAGCCAAGATCTCTCGCGGGAGTGGCATGAGCAGTTCTTC.

This clone was counted once. Here the CDR3 reads CASSSPDNSPLHF. In DNA, the CDR3 is TGTGCCAGTAGTTCGCCAGATAATTCACCCCTCCACTTT. The chain recombines TRBV19 with TRBJ1-6; D is uncertain. The V gene lost 5 bases and the J gene lost 5 bases, with 7 bases spanning the gap. CDR3 length: 13 amino acids. Germline V lookup: CDR1 LNHDA, CDR2 SQIVND (reference sequence).

This clone was seen only a few times. This chain connects TRBV15 to TRBJ1-2; D is possibly TRBD1 (6 bases). The germline V gene has CDR1 LNHNV and CDR2 YYDKDF (reference sequence). The V gene lost 0 bases and the J gene lost 8 bases, with 19 bases spanning the gap. CDR3 length: 16 residues. The CDR3 loop is CATSRDLRHRVGGYTF. The CDR3 nucleotides read TGTGCCACCAGCAGAGATCTGCGACACAGGGTAGGCGGCTACACCTTC. The complete variable domain, with remaining parts taken from reference TRBV15 and TRBJ1-2, reads DAMVIQNPRYQVTQFGKPVTLSCSQTLNHNVMYWYQQKSSQAPKLLFHYYDKDFNNEADTPDNFQSRRPNTSFCFLDIRSPGLGDTAMYLCATSRDLRHRVGGYTFGSGTRLTVV.

The chain carries TRBV11-2 and TRBJ2-3; 10 bases align to TRBD2. The germline CDR1 and CDR2 sequences are SGHAT and FQNNGV. The CDR3 covers 19 residues. The V segment lost 1 base and the J segment 1 base; nucleotides outside the gene matches: 11. CDR3 in amino acids: CASSLGLGYGTSGTDTQYF. The CDR3 DNA is TGTGCCAGCAGCTTAGGATTGGGATATGGGACTAGCGGCACAGATACGCAGTATTTT.

This chain links TRBV3-1 (or the pseudogene TRBV3-2) with TRBJ1-2; 9 bases agree with TRBD1. Trimming removed 0 bases from V and 2 bases from J; junction bases left unmatched: 10. This CDR3 contains 18 residues. Germline V gene sequence: CDR1 LGHDT, CDR2 YNNKEL (reference sequence). In DNA, the CDR3 is TGTGCCAGCAGCCAAGATCCCCCGGGACAGGGTTCAAACTATGGCTACACCTTC. Amino acids: CASSQDPPGQGSNYGYTF.

This clone was seen only a few times. V usage is TRBV25-1 and J usage is TRBJ2-2, with D perhaps TRBD1 (5 bases). Germline lookup yields CDR1 MGHDK and CDR2 SYGVNS. The CDR3 runs to 15 residues. V dropped 6 bases and J dropped 0 bases, with 11 bases sitting between them. CDR3: CASSAAGSNTGELFF. CDR3 nucleotides: TGTGCCAGCAGCGCTGCAGGGTCGAACACCGGGGAGCTGTTTTTT. Drawing the rest from reference TRBV25-1 and TRBJ2-2, the complete variable domain is EADIYQTPRYLVIGTGKKITLECSQTMGHDKMYWYQQDPGMELHLIHYSYGVNSTEKGDLSSESTVSRIRTEHFPLTLESARPSHTSQYLCASSAAGSNTGELFFGEGSRLTVL.

The V call is TRBV19, the J call TRBJ2-2, with D possibly TRBD2 on 5 matching bases. The CDR3 loop spans 14 amino acids. The V gene's germline CDR1 is LNHDA and CDR2 SQIVND (reference sequence). The ends were cut back, 6 bases at V and 0 bases at J, with 8 bases in the middle. Here the CDR3 reads CASSVAPNTGELFF. The DNA for the CDR3 is TGTGCCAGTAGCGTAGCGCCGAACACCGGGGAGCTGTTTTTT.